These 26 T cell receptor beta chains came from one sample sequenced in a study of T-cell reconstitution after alpha-beta-depleted transplantation in children. Construction of the TCRbeta library involved unique molecular identifiers. TCRdb itself ran the PCR reads through MiXCR, one entry per CDR3 protein. The table has 500,000 or so distinct CDR3 sequences, approximately 10% seen once; the top ten hold 12% to 15%. The sample was PBMCs, mostly from graft donor cells, taken 180 days after TCRalphabeta/CD19-depleted stem cell transplant. Receptors originate from a female patient aged 2-15 years who had a stem cell transplant for aplastic anemia, so the T cells may come from the graft donor.

J is TRBJ1-3 and V is TRBV4-3, with D hard to call. The germline V and J ends were trimmed by 1 base and 2 bases, with 6 bases remaining between them. This CDR3 region has 14 residues. Per germline, CDR1 LGHNA and CDR2 YSLEER. This chain's CDR3 is CASSQAFPGNTIYF. The CDR3 nucleotides are TGCGCCAGCAGCCAAGCATTTCCTGGAAACACCATATATTTT.

This clonotype showed up just a few times. This chain joins TRBV18 and TRBJ1-2; 9 bases agree with TRBD1. The length of the CDR3 is 14 residues. The V and J ends lost 1 base and 10 bases, in that order; junction bases with no gene match: 7. Germline-derived CDR1 and CDR2 are KGHSH and LQKENI. The CDR3 nucleotides are TGTGCCAGCTCACCACGGGACAGGGAGGCCCCCTACACCTTC. It encodes CASSPRDREAPYTF.

This chain's CDR3 is CASKTRPFSSTDTQYF. DNA of the CDR3: TGTGCCAGCAAGACCAGACCGTTCTCTAGCACAGATACGCAGTATTTT. The gene calls are TRBV12-3 or TRBV12-4 and TRBJ2-3; D gene ambiguous. This CDR3 has 16 residues. Trimming shortened V by 7 bases and J by 0 bases, and 17 bases separated the two germline ends.

V gene TRBV20-1 combines with J gene TRBJ2-1; tentatively, D is TRBD2 (5 bases). This CDR3 has 14 amino acids. The germline CDR1 and CDR2 sequences are DFQATT and SNEGSKA (reference sequence). V was clipped by 3 bases and J by 10 bases, with 19 bases between them. The CDR3 DNA reads as TGCAGTGCTAGCGCCCGGACGGGGATCCGGGAGCAGTTCTTC. This translates into CSASARTGIREQFF.

This clonotype was counted ten times or more. The V call is TRBV6-6, the J call TRBJ1-3; D remains unclear. Germline assignment: CDR1 MNHNY and CDR2 SVGAGI (reference sequence). V was trimmed by 6 bases and J by 1 base, leaving 10 bases between them. CDR3 length: 14 residues. CDR3 sequence reads: CASSWTESGNTIYF. CDR3 in DNA: TGTGCCAGCAGCTGGACTGAATCTGGAAACACCATATATTTT.

The CDR3 bases are TGTGCCAGCAGTCCCGTGGGGCGGGAGGGCCGTTCCGGGGAGCTGTTTTTT. It is translated as CASSPVGREGRSGELFF. The rearrangement joins TRBV12-3 or TRBV12-4 to TRBJ2-2; 9 bases are a match to TRBD2. Trimming at V came to 5 bases and at J to 6 bases, leaving 13 bases not matched to a gene. The CDR3 runs 17 residues.

This clonotype was seen repeatedly, ten times or more. This chain uses TRBV12-3 or TRBV12-4 with TRBJ2-2; a possible D gene is TRBD2 (5 bases). V dropped 7 bases and J dropped 2 bases, with 11 bases sitting between them. This CDR3 has 14 amino acids. CDR3 in amino acids: CASIAGRNTGELFF. CDR3 in DNA: TGTGCCAGCATCGCGGGTCGCAACACCGGGGAGCTGTTTTTT.

Only a few counts were recorded for this clonotype. The chain uses TRBV20-1 and TRBJ2-1; 10 bases align to TRBD2. Trimming removed 2 bases from V and 1 base from J; junction bases left unmatched: 5. This CDR3 comprises 16 residues. Germline loops: CDR1 DFQATT, CDR2 SNEGSKA (reference sequence). DNA of the CDR3: TGCAGTGCTAGACTATGGACTAGCGGTTCCTACAATGAGCAGTTCTTC. This sequence encodes CSARLWTSGSYNEQFF.

This clonotype was seen at least ten times. This chain connects TRBV7-9 to TRBJ2-3; no reliable D call. The CDR3 has 12 amino acids. The V end lost 4 bases, the J end lost 2 bases, and 4 bases lay between the germline ends. CDR1 and CDR2 (germline): SEHNR, FQNEAQ (reference sequence). CDR3 in DNA: TGTGCCAGCAGCTCAACCACAGATACGCAGTATTTT. Its translation is CASSSTTDTQYF. Full variable domain (outside the CDR3, taken from reference TRBV7-9 and TRBJ2-3): DTGVSQNPRHKITKRGQNVTFRCDPISEHNRLYWYRQTLGQGPEFLTYFQNEAQLEKSRLLSDRFSAERPKGSFSTLEIQRTEQGDSAMYLCASSSTTDTQYFGPGTRLTVL.

This clonotype was counted a few times. The CDR3 sequence is CSARTGERVNSPLHF. The CDR3 DNA follows: TGCAGTGCCCGGACAGGGGAGCGAGTGAATTCACCCCTCCACTTT. This chain connects TRBV20-1 to TRBJ1-6; TRBD1 aligns across 9 bases. From germline, CDR1 is DFQATT and CDR2 SNEGSKA (reference sequence). The CDR3 spans 15 residues. The V and J ends lost 6 bases and 7 bases, in that order; junction bases with no gene match: 10.

V is TRBV4-3 and J is TRBJ2-1; 10 nucleotides line up with TRBD2. This CDR3 region has 20 residues. Germline trimming cut 0 bases from V and 1 base from J; bases unmatched to any gene: 12. Germline V gene sequence: CDR1 LGHNA, CDR2 YSLEER. CDR3 loop: CASSQDGPSGSWGSYNEQFF. The CDR3 region has the DNA TGCGCCAGCAGCCAAGATGGCCCTAGCGGGAGTTGGGGTTCCTACAATGAGCAGTTCTTC.

The chain combines TRBV29-1 with TRBJ2-1; D gene unclear. The CDR3 runs to 12 residues. Trimming left V 0 bases short and J 6 bases short, with 6 bases between. Germline CDR1 reads SQVTM; CDR2 reads ANQGSEA. CDR3 sequence reads: CSVEENFNEQFF. The CDR3 nucleotides are TGCAGCGTTGAAGAAAACTTCAATGAGCAGTTCTTC.

The rearrangement links TRBV2 to TRBJ2-7; 9 bases match TRBD2. Germline-derived CDR1 and CDR2 are SNHLY and FYNNEI. The CDR3 runs to 14 residues. J gave up 6 bases and V 3 bases, and 6 bases lay outside the gene matches. The CDR3 region has the DNA TGTGCCAGCAGTGATGTGGTAGCGGGGGCCGAGCAGTACTTC. It specifies CASSDVVAGAEQYF.

This clonotype has ten or more counts. The rearrangement joins TRBV20-1 to TRBJ1-1; D may be TRBD1 (6 bases). Germline V CDR1 and CDR2: DFQATT, SNEGSKA (reference sequence). The CDR3 has 13 amino acids. Trimming removed 2 bases from V and 10 bases from J, with 17 bases in between. The CDR3 sequence is CSARTAGAMGAFF. The DNA of the CDR3 is TGCAGTGCTAGAACGGCAGGGGCTATGGGAGCTTTCTTT.

There are a few counts of this clonotype. The rearrangement links TRBV15 to TRBJ2-1, with D maybe TRBD1 (6 bases). Trimming stripped 4 bases from V and 8 bases from J, with 12 bases between. This CDR3 spans 13 amino acids. CDR1 and CDR2 (germline): LNHNV, YYDKDF (reference sequence). The CDR3 sequence is CATSIKGVDEQFF. Written as DNA, the CDR3 is TGTGCCACCAGCATAAAGGGGGTGGATGAGCAGTTCTTC. The whole variable domain, filled in from reference TRBV15 and TRBJ2-1, reads DAMVIQNPRYQVTQFGKPVTLSCSQTLNHNVMYWYQQKSSQAPKLLFHYYDKDFNNEADTPDNFQSRRPNTSFCFLDIRSPGLGDTAMYLCATSIKGVDEQFFGPGTRLTVL.

This CDR3 reads CASSWVSDTEAFF. The CDR3 DNA follows: TGTGCCAGCAGCTGGGTTTCGGACACTGAAGCTTTCTTT. The chain links TRBV27 to TRBJ1-1, with no clear D. The CDR3 spans 13 residues. Trimming stripped 6 bases from V and 3 bases from J, with 11 bases between. Per the germline V gene, CDR1 is MNHEY and CDR2 is SMNVEV (reference sequence).

This rearrangement joins TRBV13 to TRBJ2-5; 8 bases are shared with TRBD2. J lost 4 bases, V lost 5 bases, and 15 bases had no gene match. The germline CDR1 and CDR2 sequences are PRHDT and FYEKMQ (reference sequence). CDR3 length: 17 amino acids. The CDR3 sequence is CASSLRSESGSGETQYF. The DNA for the CDR3 is TGTGCCAGCAGCCTTAGGTCCGAAAGCGGGAGCGGAGAGACCCAGTACTTC.

This rearrangement joins TRBV21-1 to TRBJ1-5; TRBD1, the table's D call, lacks a check against the DNA. TRBV21-1 is listed as a pseudogene. CDR3 length equals 16 residues. The CDR3 protein is CASSKGTGGSNQPQHF. CDR3 sequence (DNA): TGTGCCAGCAGCAAAGGGACAGGGGGAAGCAATCAGCCCCAGCATTTT.

In this sample, this clonotype turned up a few times. The chain carries TRBV30 and TRBJ2-1, with D tentatively TRBD2 (5 bases). Trimming took off 0 bases at V and 9 bases at J, with 9 bases between the two ends. Germline V gene data show CDR1 as GTSNPN and CDR2 as SVGIG (reference sequence). This CDR3 is 12 amino acids long. The CDR3 reads CAWSVLGLEQFF. CDR3 bases: TGTGCCTGGAGTGTACTAGGGCTTGAGCAGTTCTTC.

The chain carries TRBV28 and TRBJ2-4; D is ambiguous. V was pared by 2 bases and J by 2 bases, with 13 bases between. The CDR3 extends over 16 amino acids. The germline V gene encodes CDR1 MDHEN and CDR2 SYDVKM. CDR3 residues: CASSLTSSGTKNIQYF. CDR3 bases: TGTGCCAGCAGTTTAACGAGTTCTGGGACCAAAAACATTCAGTACTTC.

This clonotype appeared a few times. The chain carries TRBV3-1 and TRBJ2-7, with 8 nucleotides matching TRBD2. V shed 5 bases, J shed 0 bases, and the junction held 6 bases outside the gene matches. This CDR3 is 15 amino acids long. The germline V gene encodes CDR1 LGHDT and CDR2 YNNKEL (reference sequence). The CDR3 is CASSFRGTSSYEQYV. The DNA for the CDR3 is TGTGCCAGCAGCTTCCGAGGGACTAGCTCCTACGAGCAGTACGTC.

This clonotype was seen a few times. This sequence joins TRBV5-1 and TRBJ2-3; D uncertain. CDR1 and CDR2 from the germline V gene are SGHRS and YFSETQ. Trimming removed 0 bases from V and 0 bases from J, with 8 bases in between. The CDR3 length is 15 residues. CDR3 sequence reads: CASSLETPSTDTQYF. Here the CDR3 DNA reads TGCGCCAGCAGCTTGGAGACCCCTAGCACAGATACGCAGTATTTT. The variable domain in full, with the rest retrieved from reference TRBV5-1 and TRBJ2-3, is KAGVTQTPRYLIKTRGQQVTLSCSPISGHRSVSWYQQTPGQGLQFLFEYFSETQRNKGNFPGRFSGRQFSNSRSEMNVSTLELGDSALYLCASSLETPSTDTQYFGPGTRLTVL.

In this sample, this clonotype turned up a few times. The chain links TRBV15 to TRBJ2-1; D possibly uses TRBD1 or TRBD2 (6 bases each). Germline loops: CDR1 LNHNV, CDR2 YYDKDF (reference sequence). Trimming took 5 bases from V and 9 from J, leaving 23 bases between them. The CDR3 length is 16 residues. The CDR3: CATSGSPGLFRGEQFF. The CDR3 DNA is TGTGCCACCAGCGGATCCCCGGGACTCTTCAGGGGTGAGCAGTTCTTC.

The rearrangement uses TRBV6-5 and TRBJ1-4; a possible D gene is TRBD1 (6 bases). This CDR3 has 12 residues. Trimming took off 8 bases at V and 5 bases at J, with 9 bases between the two ends. From germline, CDR1 is MNHEY and CDR2 SVGAGI. The DNA for the CDR3 is TGTGCCAGCTCTGACAGGAATGAAAAACTGTTTTTT. It encodes CASSDRNEKLFF.

This clonotype occurred many times. The V and J genes are TRBV12-3 or TRBV12-4 and TRBJ1-1; D is possibly TRBD1 (5 bases). V lost 6 bases to trimming and J lost 3 bases, with 20 bases between them. This CDR3 comprises 16 residues. Here the CDR3 DNA reads TGTGCCAGCAGCTCGGGACGTTCCCCGGCTGACACTGAAGCTTTCTTT. Amino acids: CASSSGRSPADTEAFF.

This clonotype was seen a few times. CDR3 coding DNA: TGTGCCAGCCTCCCAGGGTTCACAGATACGCAGTATTTT. Amino acid sequence: CASLPGFTDTQYF. The rearrangement uses TRBV18 and TRBJ2-3, with D perhaps matching TRBD1 (5 bases). The CDR3 contains 13 residues. V was pared by 8 bases and J by 2 bases, with 11 bases between. The germline CDR1 and CDR2 sequences are KGHSH and LQKENI.